This T cell receptor beta chain was identified during a study of blood T cells in healthy people across ages. Findings and caveats of the study: PBMCs went unsorted, and a conclusive naive versus antigen-experienced comparison was therefore prevented.

Combining a sample-barcoded 5' primer with a J-beta primer mix, a second PCR ran for about 7 to 12 cycles. Researchers report that a template-switch adaptor with 12 random nucleotides tagged each cDNA molecule. Via MiXCR, TCRdb re-called the 5' RACE reads, giving one row per CDR3 protein. The repertoire holds 1,500,000 or so distinct CDR3 sequences, with 45% to 70% as singletons. This clonotype has a handful of counts. What it binds is not known. The CDR3 spans 12 residues. Germline loops: CDR1 LGHNT, CDR2 FRNRAP. The source of this sequence is a man aged 18 to 30 in good health. The sequencing sample was made of blood. The chain couples TRBV12-5 to TRBJ1-2; D perhaps matches TRBD1 (5 bases). CDR3 residues: CIGAPHLSGYTF. The CDR3 region has the DNA TGTATAGGGGCGCCCCACCTGAGCGGCTACACCTTC.